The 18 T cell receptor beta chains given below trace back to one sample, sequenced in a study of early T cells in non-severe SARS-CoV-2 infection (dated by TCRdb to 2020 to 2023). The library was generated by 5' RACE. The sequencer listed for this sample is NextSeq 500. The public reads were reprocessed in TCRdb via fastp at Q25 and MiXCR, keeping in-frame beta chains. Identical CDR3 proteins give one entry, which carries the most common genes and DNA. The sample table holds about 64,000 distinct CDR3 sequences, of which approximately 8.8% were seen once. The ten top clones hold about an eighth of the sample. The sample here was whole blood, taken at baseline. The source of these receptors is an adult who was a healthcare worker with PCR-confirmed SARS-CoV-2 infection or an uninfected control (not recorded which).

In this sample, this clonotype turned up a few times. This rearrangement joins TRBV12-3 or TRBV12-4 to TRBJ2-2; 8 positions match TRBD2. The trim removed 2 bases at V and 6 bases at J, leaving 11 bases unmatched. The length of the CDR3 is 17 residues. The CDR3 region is CASSLSPGLVDAGELFF. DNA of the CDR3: TGTGCCAGCAGTTTATCGCCGGGACTAGTAGACGCCGGGGAGCTGTTTTTT.

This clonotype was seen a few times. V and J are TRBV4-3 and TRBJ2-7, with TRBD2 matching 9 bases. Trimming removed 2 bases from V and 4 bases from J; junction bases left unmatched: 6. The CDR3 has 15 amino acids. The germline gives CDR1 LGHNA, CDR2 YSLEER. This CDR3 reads CASSQSLAGSYEQYF. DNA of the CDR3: TGCGCCAGCAGCCAATCTCTAGCGGGATCTTACGAGCAGTACTTC.

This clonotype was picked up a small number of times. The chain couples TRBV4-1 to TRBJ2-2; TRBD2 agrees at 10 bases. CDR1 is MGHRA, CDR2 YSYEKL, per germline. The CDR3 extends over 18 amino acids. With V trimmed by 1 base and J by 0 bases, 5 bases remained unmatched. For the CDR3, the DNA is TGCGCCAGCAGCCAAGGACTAGCGGGCGCCGCGAACACCGGGGAGCTGTTTTTT. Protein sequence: CASSQGLAGAANTGELFF.

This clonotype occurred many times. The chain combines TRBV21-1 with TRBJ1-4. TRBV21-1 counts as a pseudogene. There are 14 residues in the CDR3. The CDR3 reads CARSILGGDEKLFF. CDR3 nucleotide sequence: TGTGCCAGATCAATCCTGGGAGGTGATGAAAAACTGTTTTTT.

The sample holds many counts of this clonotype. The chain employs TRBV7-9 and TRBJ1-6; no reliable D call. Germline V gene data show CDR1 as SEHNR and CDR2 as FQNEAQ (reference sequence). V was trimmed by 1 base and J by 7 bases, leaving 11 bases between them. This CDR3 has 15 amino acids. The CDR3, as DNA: TGTGCCAGCAGCTTAGTAGACGGCCGAAATTCACCCCTCCACTTT. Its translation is CASSLVDGRNSPLHF.

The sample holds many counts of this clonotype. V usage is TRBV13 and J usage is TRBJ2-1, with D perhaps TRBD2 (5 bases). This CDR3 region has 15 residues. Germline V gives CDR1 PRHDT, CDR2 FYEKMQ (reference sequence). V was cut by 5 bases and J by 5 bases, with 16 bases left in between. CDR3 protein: CASSTLAPADNEQFF. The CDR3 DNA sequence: TGTGCCAGCAGCACTTTGGCTCCAGCGGACAATGAGCAGTTCTTC.

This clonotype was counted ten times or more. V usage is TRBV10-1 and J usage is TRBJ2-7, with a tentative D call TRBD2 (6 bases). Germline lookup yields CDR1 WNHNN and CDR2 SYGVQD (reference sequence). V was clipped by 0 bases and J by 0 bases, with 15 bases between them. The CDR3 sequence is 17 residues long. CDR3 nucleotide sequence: TGCGCCAGCAGTGAGTCAGGAGGCGGGATGAGCTCCTACGAGCAGTACTTC. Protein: CASSESGGGMSSYEQYF.

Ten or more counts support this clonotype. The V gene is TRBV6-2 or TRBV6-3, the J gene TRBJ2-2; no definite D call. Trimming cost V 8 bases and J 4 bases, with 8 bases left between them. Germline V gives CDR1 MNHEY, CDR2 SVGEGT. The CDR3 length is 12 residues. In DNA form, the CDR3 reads TGTGCCAGCGGAAGATCCACCGGGGAGCTGTTTTTT. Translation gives CASGRSTGELFF.

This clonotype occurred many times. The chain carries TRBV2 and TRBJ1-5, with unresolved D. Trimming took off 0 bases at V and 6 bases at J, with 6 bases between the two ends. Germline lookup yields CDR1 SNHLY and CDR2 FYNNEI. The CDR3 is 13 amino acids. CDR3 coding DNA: TGTGCCAGCAGTGAAGCGGGAGGTCAGCCCCAGCATTTT. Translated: CASSEAGGQPQHF.

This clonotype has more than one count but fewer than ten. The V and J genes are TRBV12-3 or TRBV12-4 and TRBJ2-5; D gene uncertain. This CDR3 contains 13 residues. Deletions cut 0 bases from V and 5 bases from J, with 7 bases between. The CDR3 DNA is TGTGCCAGCAGTTTAGCGGGAACCGAGACCCAGTACTTC. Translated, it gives CASSLAGTETQYF.

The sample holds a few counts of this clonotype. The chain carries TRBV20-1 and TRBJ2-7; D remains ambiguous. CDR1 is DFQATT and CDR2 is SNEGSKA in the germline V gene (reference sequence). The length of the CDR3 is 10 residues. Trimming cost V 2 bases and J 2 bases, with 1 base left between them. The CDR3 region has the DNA TGCAGTGCTAGAACCTACGAGCAGTACTTC. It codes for CSARTYEQYF.

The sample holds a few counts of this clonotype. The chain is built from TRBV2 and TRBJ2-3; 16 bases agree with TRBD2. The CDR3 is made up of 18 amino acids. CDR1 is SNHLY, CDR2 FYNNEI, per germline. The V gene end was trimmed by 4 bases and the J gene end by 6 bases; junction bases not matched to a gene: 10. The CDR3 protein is CASSGDGTSGRGPDTQYF. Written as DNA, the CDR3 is TGTGCCAGCAGTGGAGACGGGACTAGCGGGAGGGGTCCGGATACGCAGTATTTT.

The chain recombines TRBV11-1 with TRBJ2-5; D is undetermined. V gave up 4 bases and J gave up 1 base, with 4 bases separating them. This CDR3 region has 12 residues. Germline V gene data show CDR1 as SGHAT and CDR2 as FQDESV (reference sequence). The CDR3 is CASSSFQETQYF. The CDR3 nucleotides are TGTGCCAGCAGCTCCTTCCAAGAGACCCAGTACTTC.

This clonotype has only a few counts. Written as DNA, the CDR3 is TGTGCCAGCAGCCCCGGAGGCACTAGCGGGAGTATGGGCACCGGGGAGCTGTTTTTT. Translation: CASSPGGTSGSMGTGELFF. V is TRBV7-9 and J is TRBJ2-2; 11 bases are a match to TRBD2. Trimming took 5 bases from V and 4 from J; bases not matched to a gene: 15. Germline V lookup: CDR1 SEHNR, CDR2 FQNEAQ (reference sequence). The CDR3 has 19 amino acids.

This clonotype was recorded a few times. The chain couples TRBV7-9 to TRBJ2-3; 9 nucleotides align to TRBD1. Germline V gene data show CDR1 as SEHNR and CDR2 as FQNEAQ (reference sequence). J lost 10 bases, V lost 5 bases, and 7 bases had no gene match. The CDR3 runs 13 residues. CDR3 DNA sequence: TGTGCCAGCAGCGGCCGGGACAGGGTCGCGCAGTATTTT. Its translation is CASSGRDRVAQYF.

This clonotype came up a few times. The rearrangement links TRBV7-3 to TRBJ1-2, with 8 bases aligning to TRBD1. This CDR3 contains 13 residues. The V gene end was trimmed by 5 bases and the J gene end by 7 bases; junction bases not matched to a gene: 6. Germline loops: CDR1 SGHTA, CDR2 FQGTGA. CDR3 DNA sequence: TGTGCCAGCAGCCCAGGGGGCGCGGGTGGCTACACCTTC. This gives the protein CASSPGGAGGYTF.

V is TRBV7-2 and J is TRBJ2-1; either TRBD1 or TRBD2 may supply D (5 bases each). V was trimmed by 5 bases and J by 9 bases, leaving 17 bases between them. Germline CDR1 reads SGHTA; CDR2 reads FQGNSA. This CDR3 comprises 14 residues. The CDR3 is CASSLTGPTGEQFF. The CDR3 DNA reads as TGTGCCAGCAGCCTAACGGGACCGACCGGTGAGCAGTTCTTC.

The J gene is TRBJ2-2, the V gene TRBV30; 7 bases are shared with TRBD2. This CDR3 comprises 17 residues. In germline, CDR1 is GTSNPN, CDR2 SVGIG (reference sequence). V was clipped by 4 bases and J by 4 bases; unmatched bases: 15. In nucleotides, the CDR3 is TGTGCCTGGACCCGTCGGCGGGGGACTATGGTCACCGGGGAGCTGTTTTTT. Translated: CAWTRRRGTMVTGELFF.